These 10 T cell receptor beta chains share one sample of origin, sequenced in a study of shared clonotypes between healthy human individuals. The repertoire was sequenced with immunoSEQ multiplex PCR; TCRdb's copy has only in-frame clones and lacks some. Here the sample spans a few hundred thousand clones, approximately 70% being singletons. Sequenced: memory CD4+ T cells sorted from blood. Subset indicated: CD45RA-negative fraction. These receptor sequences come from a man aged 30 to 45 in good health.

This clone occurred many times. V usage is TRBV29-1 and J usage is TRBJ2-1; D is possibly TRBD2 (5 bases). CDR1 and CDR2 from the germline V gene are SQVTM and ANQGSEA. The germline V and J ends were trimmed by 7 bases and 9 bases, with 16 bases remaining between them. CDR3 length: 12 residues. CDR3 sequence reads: CSAGLQDGEQFF. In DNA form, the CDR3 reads TGCAGCGCCGGACTCCAGGACGGTGAGCAGTTCTTC.

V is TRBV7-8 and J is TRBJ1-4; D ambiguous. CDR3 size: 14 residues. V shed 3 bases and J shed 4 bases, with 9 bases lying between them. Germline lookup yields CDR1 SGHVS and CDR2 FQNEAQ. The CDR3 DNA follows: TGTGCCAGCAGCTTGTCGGGAAATAATGAAAAACTGTTTTTT. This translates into CASSLSGNNEKLFF.

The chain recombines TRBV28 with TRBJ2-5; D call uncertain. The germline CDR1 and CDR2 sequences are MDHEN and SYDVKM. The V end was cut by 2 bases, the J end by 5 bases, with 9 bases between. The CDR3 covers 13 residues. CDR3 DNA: TGTGCCAGCAGTTTACCCAGTTCGGAGACCCAGTACTTC. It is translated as CASSLPSSETQYF.

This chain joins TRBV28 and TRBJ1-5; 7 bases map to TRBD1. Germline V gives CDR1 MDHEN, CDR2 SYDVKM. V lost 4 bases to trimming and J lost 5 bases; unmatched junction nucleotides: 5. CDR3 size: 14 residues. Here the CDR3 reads CASSYPTGYQPQHF. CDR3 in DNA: TGTGCCAGCAGTTACCCGACAGGGTATCAGCCCCAGCATTTT.

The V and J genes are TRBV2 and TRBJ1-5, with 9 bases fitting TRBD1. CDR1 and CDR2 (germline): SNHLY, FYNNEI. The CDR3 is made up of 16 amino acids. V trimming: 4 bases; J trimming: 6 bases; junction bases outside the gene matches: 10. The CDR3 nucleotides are TGTGCCAGCAGTGGGCCGGGACAGGGTTTTATTCAGCCCCAGCATTTT. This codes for CASSGPGQGFIQPQHF.

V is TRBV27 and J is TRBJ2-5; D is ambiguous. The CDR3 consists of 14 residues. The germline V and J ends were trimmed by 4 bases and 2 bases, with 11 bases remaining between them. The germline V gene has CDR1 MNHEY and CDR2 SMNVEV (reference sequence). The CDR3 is CASSSDQRQETQYF. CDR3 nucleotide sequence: TGTGCCAGCAGTTCGGACCAAAGGCAAGAGACCCAGTACTTC.

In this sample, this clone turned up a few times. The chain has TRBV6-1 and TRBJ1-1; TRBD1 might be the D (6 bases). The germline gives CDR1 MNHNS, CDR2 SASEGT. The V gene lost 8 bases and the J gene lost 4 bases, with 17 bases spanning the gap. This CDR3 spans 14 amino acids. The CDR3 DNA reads TGTGCCAGCTCCCAGGGGCCATGGGGCACTGAAGCTTTCTTT. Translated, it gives CASSQGPWGTEAFF.

CDR3 loop: CASSFTGGNEKLFF. The DNA of the CDR3 is TGTGCCAGCAGCTTTACAGGTGGTAATGAAAAACTGTTTTTT. The rearrangement links TRBV7-9 to TRBJ1-4; possible D gene TRBD1, 5 bases. Per germline, CDR1 SEHNR and CDR2 FQNEAQ (reference sequence). The CDR3 has 14 residues. Trimming pared 3 bases from V and 4 bases from J, leaving 9 bases between.

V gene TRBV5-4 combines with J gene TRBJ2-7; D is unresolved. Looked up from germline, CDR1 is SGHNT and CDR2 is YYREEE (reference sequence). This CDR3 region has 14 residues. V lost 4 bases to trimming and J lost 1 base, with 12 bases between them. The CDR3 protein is CASSPDRTSYEQYF. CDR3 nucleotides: TGTGCCAGCAGCCCGGACCGCACGTCCTACGAGCAGTACTTC.

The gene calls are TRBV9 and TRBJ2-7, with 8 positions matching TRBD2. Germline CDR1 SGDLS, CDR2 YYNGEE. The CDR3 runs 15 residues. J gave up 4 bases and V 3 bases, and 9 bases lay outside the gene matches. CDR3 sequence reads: CASSAFLAGDYEQYF. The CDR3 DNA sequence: TGTGCCAGCAGCGCTTTTCTAGCGGGTGATTACGAGCAGTACTTC.